This T cell receptor (beta chain) was sequenced during a study of T cells in Graves' hyperthyroidism and ophthalmopathy. The overall study: The initial diagnosis was the point when peripheral blood was collected, ahead of any treatment.

RNA transcripts were the template for amplifying TCR beta CDR3 regions. Primed by the HTBI set, a first-round RT-PCR was run on the TCR CDR3. TCRdb reanalysed the multiplex PCR reads using MiXCR and keeps one entry per CDR3 protein. The sample holds a few hundred thousand distinct CDR3 sequences, less than 20% seen once. Clinicians diagnosed patients from clinical symptoms, serum thyroxine and TRAb, thyroid ultrasound and orbital computed tomography. This clonotype has a handful of counts. CDR1 is MDHEN, CDR2 SYDVKM, per germline. The CDR3 contains 16 residues. The ends were cut back, 6 bases at V and 2 bases at J, with 17 bases in the middle.

The chain uses TRBV28 and TRBJ1-3; a possible D gene is TRBD1 (5 bases). Sequences were obtained from blood. This clonotype was sampled from a middle-aged man with Graves' ophthalmopathy. The CDR3 coding sequence is TGTGCCAGCAGGGTCTTCCGGGACTCTCCTGGAAACACCATATATTTT. Residues: CASRVFRDSPGNTIYF.